This T cell receptor beta chain emerged from a study of a mutant IDH1 vaccine in newly diagnosed glioma. Trimming shortened V by 8 bases and J by 3 bases, and 5 bases separated the two germline ends. There are 11 residues in the CDR3. Germline V lookup: CDR1 MNHNS, CDR2 SASEGT. Sample time point: baseline, week 1 (first vaccination visit). Noted treatment: pre-vaccination baseline after standard-of-care therapy. Measured with immunoSEQ multiplex PCR; TCRdb has only the in-frame clones, and not every one. The repertoire holds tens of thousands of clones, with more than 65% as singletons. The chain carries TRBV6-1 and TRBJ1-3; no reliable D call. Sample: PBMCs, taken from a glioma patient treated with radiotherapy, temozolomide or both. This receptor was taken from a man over 45 with glioma. CDR3 coding DNA: TGTGCCAGCGCCATTGGAAACACCATATATTTT. Amino acid sequence: CASAIGNTIYF.